These 20 T cell receptor beta chains were sequenced from one sample in a study of cytomegalovirus exposure and HLA in healthy donors. A multiplex PCR was run with 60 Vbeta primers and 13 Jbeta primers. Clones were sequenced by immunoSEQ multiplex PCR, and TCRdb holds only the in-frame ones, with some missing. The listing contains 150,000 to 250,000 clones. Sequencing used PBMCs. The receptor source for this set is a boy aged 10-17 years in good health and CMV-seronegative.

The rearrangement joins TRBV5-6 to TRBJ1-2, with a weak D call TRBD1 (5 bases). The germline V gene encodes CDR1 SGHDT and CDR2 YYEEEE. Trimming removed 2 bases from V and 8 bases from J, with 13 bases in between. This CDR3 has 13 amino acids. The CDR3 loop is CASSFGPSGGYTF. The CDR3 region has the DNA TGTGCCAGCAGCTTCGGCCCTTCAGGGGGCTACACCTTC.

The chain is built from TRBV5-1 and TRBJ2-5; D might be TRBD1 (6 bases). The last part of the DNA fits TRBJ2-7 better; the J call may be wrong. CDR1 is SGHRS, CDR2 YFSETQ, per germline. CDR3 length equals 13 residues. The CDR3 loop is CASSLTGSYEQYF. The CDR3 region has the DNA TGCGCCAGCAGCTTAACAGGGTCCTACGAGCAGTACTTC.

This chain joins TRBV15 and TRBJ2-3; the D gene is possibly TRBD2 (7 bases). Germline CDR1 reads LNHNV; CDR2 reads YYDKDF (reference sequence). The length of the CDR3 is 15 residues. The germline V and J ends were trimmed by 0 bases and 6 bases, with 13 bases remaining between them. CDR3 sequence (DNA): TGTGCCACCAGCAGAGATATGGGGGGGCTTGATACGCAGTATTTT. Translation: CATSRDMGGLDTQYF.

This chain connects TRBV4-3 to TRBJ2-1, with TRBD2 matching over 12 bases. The germline CDR1 and CDR2 sequences are LGHNA and YSLEER. This CDR3 spans 18 amino acids. V trimming: 2 bases; J trimming: 4 bases; junction bases outside the gene matches: 9. In DNA form, the CDR3 reads TGCGCCAGCAGCCAACCCACCTTGACTAGCGGGGGTTACAATGAGCAGTTCTTC. Residues: CASSQPTLTSGGYNEQFF.

J is TRBJ1-1 and V is TRBV5-4; D uncertain. V dropped 4 bases and J dropped 2 bases, with 6 bases sitting between them. The length of the CDR3 is 12 residues. Germline values: CDR1 SGHNT, CDR2 YYREEE (reference sequence). The CDR3 DNA sequence: TGTGCCAGCAGCGTTTTAAACACTGAAGCTTTCTTT. Translating it yields CASSVLNTEAFF.

The genes are TRBV7-9 and TRBJ2-7; no reliable D call. The ends were cut back, 4 bases at V and 6 bases at J, with 16 bases in the middle. The CDR3 has 14 residues. CDR1 and CDR2 (germline): SEHNR, FQNEAQ (reference sequence). CDR3 bases: TGTGCCAGCAGCTCCCCCCTTGGCCATGGCGAGCAGTACTTC. Translated: CASSSPLGHGEQYF.

The V and J genes are TRBV5-4 and TRBJ2-3; 7 nucleotides agree with TRBD2. The germline V gene has CDR1 SGHNT and CDR2 YYREEE (reference sequence). V dropped 4 bases and J dropped 1; count of bases not matched to a gene: 0. The CDR3 contains 13 residues. CDR3 sequence reads: CASSRGGTDTQYF. DNA for the CDR3: TGTGCCAGCAGCCGGGGGGGCACAGATACGCAGTATTTT.

The chain employs TRBV30 and TRBJ1-2, with 9 bases lining up with TRBD1. The CDR3 is made up of 14 amino acids. J was trimmed by 6 bases and V by 3 bases; bases with no gene match: 8. Germline loops: CDR1 GTSNPN, CDR2 SVGIG (reference sequence). CDR3 bases: TGTGCCTGGAGCTGGACAGGGGAATATAATGGCTACACCTTC. Translated: CAWSWTGEYNGYTF.

V usage is TRBV10-1 and J usage is TRBJ2-5; 7 bases are a match to TRBD2. V shed 0 bases and J 1 base; nucleotides not matched to a gene: 8. Germline V gene data show CDR1 as WNHNN and CDR2 as SYGVQD (reference sequence). This CDR3 region has 17 residues. CDR3 DNA: TGCGCCAGCAGTGAGTCGACTCGGGGGGTCCTCCAAGAGACCCAGTACTTC. Translated: CASSESTRGVLQETQYF.

The chain is built from TRBV6-5 and TRBJ1-6, with D possibly TRBD1 on 5 matching bases. In germline, CDR1 is MNHEY, CDR2 SVGAGI. V was cut by 10 bases and J by 2 bases, with 6 bases left in between. This CDR3 is 12 amino acids long. The CDR3 sequence: CATGTYNSPLHF. In DNA, the CDR3 is TGTGCCACAGGGACCTATAATTCACCCCTCCACTTT.

The gene calls are TRBV9 and TRBJ2-5, with TRBD2 identical over 8 bases. The DNA matches TRBJ2-7 better at its end, which makes the J call doubtful. Looked up from germline, CDR1 is SGDLS and CDR2 is YYNGEE. The CDR3 totals 14 residues. Written as DNA, the CDR3 is TGTGCCAGCAGCGGCGGGGGGATTTCCTACGAGCAGTACTTC. Residues: CASSGGGISYEQYF.

The rearrangement uses TRBV5-1 and TRBJ2-1, with TRBD2 matching over 10 bases. This CDR3 is built from 14 residues. The germline V gene encodes CDR1 SGHRS and CDR2 YFSETQ. Trimming cost V 5 bases and J 7 bases; bases outside gene matches: 6. CDR3 protein: CASSPGLAINEQFF. As DNA, the CDR3 is TGCGCCAGCAGTCCGGGACTAGCGATAAATGAGCAGTTCTTC.

The chain uses TRBV9 and TRBJ1-4; D is perhaps TRBD1 (6 bases). The V end was cut by 4 bases, the J end by 7 bases, with 17 bases between. In germline, CDR1 is SGDLS, CDR2 YYNGEE. This CDR3 is 15 amino acids long. Here the CDR3 DNA reads TGTGCCAGCAGCCCCGAGTGGGGGGGCGGTGAAAAACTGTTTTTT. It translates to CASSPEWGGGEKLFF.

The V gene is TRBV7-2, the J gene TRBJ1-3; 7 bases fit TRBD1. The ends lost 3 bases at V and 4 bases at J; junction bases unmatched: 6. CDR1 and CDR2 from the germline V gene are SGHTA and FQGNSA. CDR3 length: 15 amino acids. The CDR3 nucleotides are TGTGCCAGCAGCTTCCGGGACAGCCCAGGAAACACCATATATTTT. This codes for CASSFRDSPGNTIYF. The whole variable domain, filled in from reference TRBV7-2 and TRBJ1-3, reads GAGVSQSPSNKVTEKGKDVELRCDPISGHTALYWYRQSLGQGLEFLIYFQGNSAPDKSGLPSDRFSAERTGGSVSTLTIQRTQQEDSAVYLCASSFRDSPGNTIYFGEGSWLTVV.

The J gene is TRBJ2-7, the V gene TRBV11-2; D is unclear. The V and J ends lost 0 bases and 6 bases respectively, with 9 bases between them. The CDR3 spans 13 residues. The V gene's germline CDR1 is SGHAT and CDR2 FQNNGV. CDR3 loop: CASSLDSACEQYF. CDR3 DNA: TGTGCCAGCAGCTTAGACAGTGCCTGCGAGCAGTACTTC.

The chain combines TRBV30 with TRBJ1-5; D not certain. V lost 2 bases, J lost 7 bases, and 12 bases lay in between. The CDR3 contains 13 residues. Germline V lookup: CDR1 GTSNPN, CDR2 SVGIG (reference sequence). Here the CDR3 reads CAWSNPAGQPQHF. As DNA, the CDR3 is TGTGCCTGGAGTAATCCGGCGGGCCAGCCCCAGCATTTT.

The rearrangement uses TRBV5-3 and TRBJ2-3, with D uncertain. TRBV5-3 is reported as an ORF; its role is uncertain. The CDR3 covers 11 residues. V was cut by 2 bases and J by 8 bases, with 6 bases left in between. The CDR3 coding sequence is TGTGCCAGAAGCTTTAACGGTACGCAGTATTTT. Its protein is CARSFNGTQYF.

The V call is TRBV19, the J call TRBJ2-7; tentatively, D is TRBD2 (5 bases). CDR1 is LNHDA, CDR2 SQIVND, per germline (reference sequence). V gave up 1 base and J gave up 1 base, with 5 bases separating them. The CDR3 consists of 13 residues. This CDR3 is CASSIGESYEQYF. The CDR3, as DNA: TGTGCCAGTAGTATAGGGGAGTCCTACGAGCAGTACTTC. The entire variable domain, with the rest obtained from reference TRBV19 and TRBJ2-7, is as follows: DGGITQSPKYLFRKEGQNVTLSCEQNLNHDAMYWYRQDPGQGLRLIYYSQIVNDFQKGDIAEGYSVSREKKESFPLTVTSAQKNPTAFYLCASSIGESYEQYFGPGTRLTVT.

V gene TRBV5-1 combines with J gene TRBJ2-3, with D unresolved. V lost 0 bases, J lost 2 bases, and 10 bases lay in between. The CDR3 loop spans 15 amino acids. The germline gives CDR1 SGHRS, CDR2 YFSETQ. The CDR3 region is CASSLARAYTDTQYF. CDR3 sequence (DNA): TGCGCCAGCAGCTTGGCCCGTGCGTACACAGATACGCAGTATTTT.

The chain employs TRBV4-1 and TRBJ1-1; D possibly corresponds to TRBD1 (6 bases). CDR1 and CDR2 from the germline V gene are MGHRA and YSYEKL. V was cut by 5 bases and J by 3 bases, with 22 bases left in between. CDR3 size: 17 residues. The CDR3 DNA sequence: TGCGCCAGCAGCTCCCCTGGGACACTACGACAGGACACTGAAGCTTTCTTT. Protein sequence: CASSSPGTLRQDTEAFF.